These T cell receptor beta chains were read from a single sample in a study of T cells after yellow fever vaccination. Each CDR3 protein gets one entry after TCRdb re-called the 5' RACE reads with MiXCR. The sample contains some 290,000 distinct CDR3 sequences, 9.5% to 12% of which appear only once. The starting material was CD4+ T cells sorted from PBMCs, obtained 45 days after the yellow fever booster vaccination. The origin of the receptors is a man aged 18 to 30 who received the YFV17D yellow fever vaccine. Both conserved end residues are part of each CDR3. The order of the fields is D gene, clone size, J gene, V gene, CDR3 DNA, CDR3 protein. A D gene is named only where the DNA matches it firmly. Only some rows state a clone size, as once, few, many or a class for expanded clones.

NA,few,TRBJ1-5,TRBV20-1,TGCAGTGCTAGAGTCTCGGGGGGGGCAAGGGATCAGCCCCAGCATTTT,CSARVSGGARDQPQHF
TRBD1,few,TRBJ1-6,TRBV7-6,TGTGCCAGCAGCTTACGGGACAGGGACAATTCACCCCTCCACTTT,CASSLRDRDNSPLHF
NA,many,TRBJ1-6,TRBV28,TGTGCCAGCAGTTTATCTACGGGCTATAATTCACCCCTCCACTTT,CASSLSTGYNSPLHF
TRBD1,few,TRBJ2-2,TRBV7-9,TGTGCCAGCAGCGCCTCCAGGGGGAGCACCGGGGAGCTGTTTTTT,CASSASRGSTGELFF
NA,NA,TRBJ2-5,TRBV7-9,TGTGCCAGCAGCTTAATTGGGCAGGGGACTCAAGAGACCCAGTACTTC,CASSLIGQGTQETQYF
TRBD2,NA,TRBJ2-1,TRBV11-2,TGTGCCAGCAGGCCCCCGGGGGGGTCCTACAATGAGCAGTTCTTC,CASRPPGGSYNEQFF
TRBD2,NA,TRBJ2-1,TRBV28,TGTGCCAGCAGTGCCGGACGACTAGCGGGCAAATGGTACAATGAGCAGTTCTTC,CASSAGRLAGKWYNEQFF
TRBD2,many,TRBJ2-1,TRBV7-8,TGTGCCAGCAGCGTTAGCGGGGGGGCCCGGAATGAGCAGTTCTTC,CASSVSGGARNEQFF
NA,NA,TRBJ2-7,TRBV3-1,TGTGCCAGCAGCCCAGGGGCGGATTGGGGAGCCCCCTACGAGCAGTACTTC,CASSPGADWGAPYEQYF
TRBD1,NA,TRBJ2-2,TRBV5-5,TGTGCCAGCAGCGTACAGGGGGCAACCGGGGAGCTGTTTTTT,CASSVQGATGELFF
TRBD1,NA,TRBJ2-1,TRBV5-4,TGTGCCAGCAGCTCACCGGGACAGGGGATAAATGAGCAGTTCTTC,CASSSPGQGINEQFF
NA,NA,TRBJ2-5,TRBV11-1,TGTGCCAGCCGCCGAACGGGGGAGACCCAGTACTTC,CASRRTGETQYF
NA,few,TRBJ2-5,TRBV5-1,TGCGCCAGCAGCTTACAGGGAGGGGAGGAAGAGACCCAGTACTTC,CASSLQGGEEETQYF
TRBD2,many,TRBJ2-2,TRBV10-3,TGTGCCATCAGTGAGACCCTAGCGGGGGGCACCGGGGAGCTGTTTTTT,CAISETLAGGTGELFF
NA,NA,TRBJ2-5,TRBV7-2,TGTGCCAGCAGCCCCGGGATCTACGAGACCCAGTACTTC,CASSPGIYETQYF
NA,NA,TRBJ2-3,TRBV6-2/TRBV6-3,TGTGCCAGCAGGGTCGGCAGGGAGGTAGATACGCAGTATTTT,CASRVGREVDTQYF
NA,NA,TRBJ2-2,TRBV5-1,TGCGCCAGCACCGACCCGGGGACCGTGATCGGGGAGCTGTTTTTT,CASTDPGTVIGELFF